The 2 T cell receptor beta chains reported below all come from one sample, sequenced in a study of TIL therapy for anti-PD-1-resistant metastatic lung cancer. As for time point: pre-treatment sample, taken before nivolumab and TIL therapy. The immunoSEQ assay was v3. The assay was immunoSEQ multiplex PCR, and TCRdb's table has in-frame clones only and misses some. The repertoire holds 21,000 or so clones, roughly 79% seen once, with under 9.5% in the top ten. This material consisted of blood, taken at baseline. Source of these receptors: a person between 25 and 79 years old with non-small cell lung cancer.

This clone was found once. The chain has TRBV28 and TRBJ2-7; 11 bases match TRBD2. The J segment lost 3 bases and the V segment lost 7 bases, leaving 5 bases of the junction unmatched. Germline V gene sequence: CDR1 MDHEN, CDR2 SYDVKM. The length of the CDR3 is 14 residues. The CDR3 DNA reads TGTGCCAGCACCCTAGCGGGGGGCGGCTACGAGCAGTACTTC. Its translation: CASTLAGGGYEQYF.

This chain connects TRBV11-3 to TRBJ2-1; D unresolved. The ends were cut back, 2 bases at V and 8 bases at J, with 13 bases in the middle. The germline V gene encodes CDR1 SGHNT and CDR2 YENEEA. The length of the CDR3 is 14 residues. The CDR3 DNA is TGTGCCAGCAGCTTAACCTCCCCATCGGATGAGCAGTTCTTC. It codes for CASSLTSPSDEQFF.